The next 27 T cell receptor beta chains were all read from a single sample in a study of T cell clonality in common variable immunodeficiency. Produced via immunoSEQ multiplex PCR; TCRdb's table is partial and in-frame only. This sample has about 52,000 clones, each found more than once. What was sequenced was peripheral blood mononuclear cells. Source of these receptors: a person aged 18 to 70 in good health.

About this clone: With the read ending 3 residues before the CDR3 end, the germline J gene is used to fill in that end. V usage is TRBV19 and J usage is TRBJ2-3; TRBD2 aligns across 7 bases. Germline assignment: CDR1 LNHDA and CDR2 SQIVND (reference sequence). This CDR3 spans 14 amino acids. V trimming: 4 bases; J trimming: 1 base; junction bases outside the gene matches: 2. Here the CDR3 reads CASSRSGGTDTQYF. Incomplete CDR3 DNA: TGTGCCAGTAGTAGAAGCGGGGGCACAGATACG.

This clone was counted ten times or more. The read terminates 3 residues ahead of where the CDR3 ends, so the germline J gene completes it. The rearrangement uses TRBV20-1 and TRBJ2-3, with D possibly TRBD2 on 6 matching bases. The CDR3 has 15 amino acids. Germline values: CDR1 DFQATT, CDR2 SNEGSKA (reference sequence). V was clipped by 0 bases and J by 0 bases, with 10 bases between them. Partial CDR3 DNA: TGCAGTGCTAGAGATGCAGGGACTAGCACAGATACG. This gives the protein CSARDAGTSTDT. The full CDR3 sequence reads CSARDAGTSTDTQYF.

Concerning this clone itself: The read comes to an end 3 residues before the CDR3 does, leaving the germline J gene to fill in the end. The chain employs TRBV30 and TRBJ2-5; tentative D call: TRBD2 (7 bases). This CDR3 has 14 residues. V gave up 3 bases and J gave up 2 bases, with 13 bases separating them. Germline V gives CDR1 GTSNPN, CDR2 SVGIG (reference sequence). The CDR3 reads CAWRRGGAQETQYF. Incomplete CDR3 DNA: TGTGCCTGGAGAAGGGGGGGGGCTCAAGAGACC.

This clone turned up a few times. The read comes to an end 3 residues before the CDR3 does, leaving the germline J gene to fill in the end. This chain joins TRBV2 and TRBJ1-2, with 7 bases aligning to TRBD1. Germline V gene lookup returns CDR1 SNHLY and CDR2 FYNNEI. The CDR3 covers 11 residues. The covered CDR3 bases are TGTGCCAGCAGATTGGACAGGGGC. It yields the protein CASRLDRG. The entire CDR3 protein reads CASRLDRGYTF. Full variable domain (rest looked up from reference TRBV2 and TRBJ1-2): EPEVTQTPSHQVTQMGQEVILRCVPISNHLYFYWYRQILGQKVEFLVSFYNNEISEKSEIFDDQFSVERPDGSNFTLKIRSTKLEDSAMYFCASRLDRGYTFGSGTRLTVV.

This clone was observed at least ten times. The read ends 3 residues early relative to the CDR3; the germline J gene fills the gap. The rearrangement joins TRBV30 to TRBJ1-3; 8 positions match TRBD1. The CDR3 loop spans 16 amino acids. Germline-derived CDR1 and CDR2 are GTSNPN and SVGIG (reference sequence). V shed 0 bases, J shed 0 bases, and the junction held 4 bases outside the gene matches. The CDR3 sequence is CAWSVQGEISGNTIYF. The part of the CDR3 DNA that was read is TGTGCCTGGAGTGTACAGGGGGAGATCTCTGGAAACACC.

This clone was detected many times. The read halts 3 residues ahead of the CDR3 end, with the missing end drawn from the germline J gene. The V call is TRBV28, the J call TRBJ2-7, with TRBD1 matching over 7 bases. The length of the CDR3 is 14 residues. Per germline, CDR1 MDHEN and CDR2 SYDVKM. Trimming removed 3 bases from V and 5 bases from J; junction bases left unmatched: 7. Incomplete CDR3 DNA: TGTGCCAGCAGTTTCCGTTTGACAGGGAACGAG. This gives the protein CASSFRLTGNE. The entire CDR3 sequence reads CASSFRLTGNEQYF.

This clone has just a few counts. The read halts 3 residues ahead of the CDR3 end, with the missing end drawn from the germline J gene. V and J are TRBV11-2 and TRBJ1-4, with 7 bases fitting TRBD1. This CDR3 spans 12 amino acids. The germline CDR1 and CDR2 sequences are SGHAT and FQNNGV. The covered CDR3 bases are TGTGCCAGCAGCCTCATACAGGGGAAA. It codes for CASSLIQGK. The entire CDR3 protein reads CASSLIQGKLFF.

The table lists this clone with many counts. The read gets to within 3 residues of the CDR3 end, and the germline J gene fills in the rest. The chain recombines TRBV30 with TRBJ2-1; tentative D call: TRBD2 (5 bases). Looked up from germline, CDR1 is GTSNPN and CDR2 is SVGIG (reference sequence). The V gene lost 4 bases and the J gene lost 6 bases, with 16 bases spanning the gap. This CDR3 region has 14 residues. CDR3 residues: CAWNAPGRGNEQFF. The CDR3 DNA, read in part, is TGTGCCTGGAACGCCCCCGGCCGGGGCAATGAG.

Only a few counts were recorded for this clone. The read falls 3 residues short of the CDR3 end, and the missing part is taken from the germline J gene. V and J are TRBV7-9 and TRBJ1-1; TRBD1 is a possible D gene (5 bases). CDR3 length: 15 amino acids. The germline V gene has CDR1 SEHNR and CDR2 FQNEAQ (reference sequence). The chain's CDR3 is CASSNYQGISPLAFF. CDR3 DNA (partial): TGTGCCAGCAGCAACTACCAGGGAATTTCCCCTCTA. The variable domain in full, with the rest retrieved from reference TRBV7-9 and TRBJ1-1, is DTGVSQNPRHKITKRGQNVTFRCDPISEHNRLYWYRQTLGQGPEFLTYFQNEAQLEKSRLLSDRFSAERPKGSFSTLEIQRTEQGDSAMYLCASSNYQGISPLAFFGQGTRLTVV.

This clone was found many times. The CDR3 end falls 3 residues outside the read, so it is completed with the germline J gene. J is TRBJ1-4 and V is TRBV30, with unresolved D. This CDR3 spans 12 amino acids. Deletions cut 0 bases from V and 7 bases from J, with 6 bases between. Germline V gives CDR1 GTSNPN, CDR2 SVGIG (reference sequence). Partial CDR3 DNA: TGTGCCTGGAGTGTACGTAGTGAAAAA. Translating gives CAWSVRSEK. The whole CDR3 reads CAWSVRSEKLFF.

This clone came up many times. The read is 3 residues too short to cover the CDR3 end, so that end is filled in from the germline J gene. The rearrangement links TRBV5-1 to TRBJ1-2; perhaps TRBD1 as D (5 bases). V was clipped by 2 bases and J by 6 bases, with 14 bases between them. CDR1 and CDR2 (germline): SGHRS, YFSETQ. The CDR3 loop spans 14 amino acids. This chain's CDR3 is CASSFTGGGDGYTF. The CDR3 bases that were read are TGCGCCAGCAGCTTCACAGGAGGAGGAGATGGC.

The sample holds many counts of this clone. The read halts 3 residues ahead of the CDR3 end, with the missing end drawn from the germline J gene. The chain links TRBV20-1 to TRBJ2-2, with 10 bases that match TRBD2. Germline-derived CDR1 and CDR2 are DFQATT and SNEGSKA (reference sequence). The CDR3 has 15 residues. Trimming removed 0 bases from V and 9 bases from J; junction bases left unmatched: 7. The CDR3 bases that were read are TGCAGTGCTAGAGAGAGCGGGAGGGCCCTCCGGGAG. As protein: CSARESGRALRE. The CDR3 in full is CSARESGRALRELFF.

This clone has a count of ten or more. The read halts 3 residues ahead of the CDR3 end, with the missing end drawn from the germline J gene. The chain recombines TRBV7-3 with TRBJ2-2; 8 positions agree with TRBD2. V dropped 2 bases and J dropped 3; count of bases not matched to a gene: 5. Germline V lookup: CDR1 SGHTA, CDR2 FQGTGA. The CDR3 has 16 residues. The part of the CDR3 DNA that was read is TGTGCCAGCAGCTTAGACGGGGGGGACCACACCGGGGAG. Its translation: CASSLDGGDHTGE. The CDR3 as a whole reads CASSLDGGDHTGELFF.

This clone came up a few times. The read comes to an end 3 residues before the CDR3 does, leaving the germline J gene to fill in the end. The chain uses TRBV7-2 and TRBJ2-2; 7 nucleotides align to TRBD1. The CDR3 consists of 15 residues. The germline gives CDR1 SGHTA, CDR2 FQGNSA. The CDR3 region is CASSSQTGAGQKLFF. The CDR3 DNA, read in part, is TGTGCCAGCAGCTCCCAAACAGGGGCGGGTCAAAAG.

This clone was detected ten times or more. The DNA read from the CDR3 is TGTGCCAGCAGCTCTGGGGGGGGCGGGAGGCCCTACGAG. Its translation is CASSSGGGGRPYE. The entire CDR3 is CASSSGGGGRPYEQYF. The V gene is TRBV28, the J gene TRBJ2-7, with 8 bases matching TRBD2. The observed sequence ends 3 residues before the CDR3 terminus, with the missing tail filled in from the germline J gene. The CDR3 is made up of 16 amino acids. Germline assignment: CDR1 MDHEN and CDR2 SYDVKM. Losses at the gene ends were 6 bases for V and 2 bases for J; bases not matched to a gene: 12.

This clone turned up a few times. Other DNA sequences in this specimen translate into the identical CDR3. CDR3 DNA, as far as it was read: TGTGCCAGTAGTACAGAAGACAAGGAG. It is translated as CASSTEDKE. The complete CDR3 reads CASSTEDKEIYF. The chain recombines TRBV19 with TRBJ1-3; D gene uncertain. The read falls 3 residues short of the CDR3 end, and the missing part is taken from the germline J gene. This CDR3 spans 12 amino acids. In germline, CDR1 is LNHDA, CDR2 SQIVND (reference sequence). The entire variable domain, with the rest obtained from reference TRBV19 and TRBJ1-3, is as follows: DGGITQSPKYLFRKEGQNVTLSCEQNLNHDAMYWYRQDPGQGLRLIYYSQIVNDFQKGDIAEGYSVSREKKESFPLTVTSAQKNPTAFYLCASSTEDKEIYFGEGSWLTVV.

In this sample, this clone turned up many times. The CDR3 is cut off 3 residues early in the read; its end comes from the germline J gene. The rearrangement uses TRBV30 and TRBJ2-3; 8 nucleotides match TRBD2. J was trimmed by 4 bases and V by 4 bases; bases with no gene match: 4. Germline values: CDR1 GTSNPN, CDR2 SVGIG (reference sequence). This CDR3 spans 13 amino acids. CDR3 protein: CAWNGGGADTQYF. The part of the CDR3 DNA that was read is TGTGCCTGGAACGGGGGGGGTGCAGATACG.

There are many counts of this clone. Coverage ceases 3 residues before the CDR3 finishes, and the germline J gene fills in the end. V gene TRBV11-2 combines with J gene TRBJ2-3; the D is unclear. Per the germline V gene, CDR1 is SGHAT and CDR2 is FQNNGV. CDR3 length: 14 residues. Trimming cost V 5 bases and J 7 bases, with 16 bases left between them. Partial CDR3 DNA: TGTGCCAGCAGCCCAGTAAGAACGATGAATACG. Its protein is CASSPVRTMNT. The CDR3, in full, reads CASSPVRTMNTQYF.

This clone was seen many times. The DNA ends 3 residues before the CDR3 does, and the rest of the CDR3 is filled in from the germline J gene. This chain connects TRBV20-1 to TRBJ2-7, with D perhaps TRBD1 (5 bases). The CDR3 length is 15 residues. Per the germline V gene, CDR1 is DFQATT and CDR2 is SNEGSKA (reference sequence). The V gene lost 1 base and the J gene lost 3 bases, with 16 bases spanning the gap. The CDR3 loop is CSARAGATRVYEQYF. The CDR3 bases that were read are TGCAGTGCTAGAGCTGGGGCAACCAGAGTCTACGAG.

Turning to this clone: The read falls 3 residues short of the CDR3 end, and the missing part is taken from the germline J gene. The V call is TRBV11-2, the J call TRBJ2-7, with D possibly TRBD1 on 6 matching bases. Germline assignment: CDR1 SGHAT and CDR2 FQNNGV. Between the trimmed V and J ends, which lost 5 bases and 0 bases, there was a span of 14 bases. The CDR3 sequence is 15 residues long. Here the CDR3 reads CASSPLTGPSYEQYF. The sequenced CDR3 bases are TGTGCCAGCAGCCCTCTGACAGGACCCTCCTACGAG.

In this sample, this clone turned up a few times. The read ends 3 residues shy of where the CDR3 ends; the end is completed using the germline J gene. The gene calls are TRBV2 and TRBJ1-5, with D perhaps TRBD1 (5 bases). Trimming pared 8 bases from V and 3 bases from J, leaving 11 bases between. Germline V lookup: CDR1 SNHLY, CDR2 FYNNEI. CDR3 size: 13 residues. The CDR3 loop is CASSKGVNQPQHF. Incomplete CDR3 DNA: TGTGCCAGCTCGAAAGGGGTCAATCAGCCC.

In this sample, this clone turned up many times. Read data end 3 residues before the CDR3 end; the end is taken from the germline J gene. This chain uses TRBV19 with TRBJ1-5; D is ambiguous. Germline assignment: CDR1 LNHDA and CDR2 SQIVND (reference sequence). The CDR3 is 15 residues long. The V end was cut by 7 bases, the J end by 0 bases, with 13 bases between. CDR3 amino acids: CASNRQAYSNQPQHF. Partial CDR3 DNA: TGTGCCAGTAACCGGCAGGCGTATAGCAATCAGCCC.

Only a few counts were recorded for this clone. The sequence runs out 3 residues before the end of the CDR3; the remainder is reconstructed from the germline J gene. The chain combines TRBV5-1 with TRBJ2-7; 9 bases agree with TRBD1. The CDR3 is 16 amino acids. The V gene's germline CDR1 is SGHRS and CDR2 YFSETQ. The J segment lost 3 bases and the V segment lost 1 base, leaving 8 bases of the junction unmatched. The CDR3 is CASSLMRQGVGYEQYF. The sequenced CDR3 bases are TGCGCCAGCAGCTTGATGAGACAGGGGGTAGGCTACGAG.

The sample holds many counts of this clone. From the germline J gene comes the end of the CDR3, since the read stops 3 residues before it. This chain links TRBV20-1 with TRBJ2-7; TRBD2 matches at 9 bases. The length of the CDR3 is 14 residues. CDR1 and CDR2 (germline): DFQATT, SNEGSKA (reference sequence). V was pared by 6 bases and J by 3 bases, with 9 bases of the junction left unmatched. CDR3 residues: CSAPQRGAYYEQYF. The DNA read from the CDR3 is TGCAGTGCCCCCCAGCGGGGGGCCTACTACGAG.

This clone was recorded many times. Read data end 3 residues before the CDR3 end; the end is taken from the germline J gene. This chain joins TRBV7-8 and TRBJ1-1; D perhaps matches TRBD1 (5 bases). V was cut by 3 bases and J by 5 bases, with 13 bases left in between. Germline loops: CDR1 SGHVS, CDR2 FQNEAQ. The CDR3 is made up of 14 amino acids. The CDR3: CASSLLRDFTEAFF. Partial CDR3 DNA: TGTGCCAGCAGCTTGCTCCGGGACTTTACTGAA.

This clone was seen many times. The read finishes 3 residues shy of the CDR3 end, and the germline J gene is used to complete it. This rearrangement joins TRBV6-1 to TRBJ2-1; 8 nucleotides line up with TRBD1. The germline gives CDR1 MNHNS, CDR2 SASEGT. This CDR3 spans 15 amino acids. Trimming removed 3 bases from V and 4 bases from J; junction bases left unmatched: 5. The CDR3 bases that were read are TGTGCCAGCAGTGACACGACAGGGGTTTACAATGAG. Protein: CASSDTTGVYNE. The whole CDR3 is CASSDTTGVYNEQFF.

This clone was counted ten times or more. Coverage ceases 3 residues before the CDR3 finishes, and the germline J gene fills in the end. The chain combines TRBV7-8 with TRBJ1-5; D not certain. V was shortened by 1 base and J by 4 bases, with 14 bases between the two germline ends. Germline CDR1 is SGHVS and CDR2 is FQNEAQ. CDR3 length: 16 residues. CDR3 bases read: TGTGCCAGCAGCTTAGATTCCCCAACTAAAAATCAGCCC. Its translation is CASSLDSPTKNQP. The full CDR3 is CASSLDSPTKNQPQHF.